Only a few counts were recorded for the clone carrying this T cell receptor beta chain. Its antigen is unknown. Following RNA extraction, reverse transcription yielded cDNA that acted as the sequencing template. The method was immunoSEQ multiplex PCR; TCRdb's version includes in-frame clones alone and lacks a portion of them. This repertoire shows about 290,000 clones, more than 45% found once; its top ten account for more than 1.5%. This entry belongs to a study of CD8+ T cells in alopecia areata. Study summary: The study gave treated patients oral tofacitinib at 5 to 10 mg twice daily. Tofacitinib ran for 6 to 18 months before 6 months off drug.

Treatment given: oral pan-JAK inhibitor, 5-10 mg twice daily. The CDR3 loop spans 15 amino acids. The germline V gene has CDR1 SGHTA and CDR2 FQGTGA. Trimming took 5 bases from V and 5 from J; bases not matched to a gene: 10. Study-level points and caveats: Tofacitinib delivered significant drops in scalp clonality and in expanded CD8+ clones among the top 100. TCRs were shared less clearly across patients than in mice, possibly for HLA-related reasons.

This chain connects TRBV7-3 to TRBJ1-1; 8 nucleotides align to TRBD1. Sequenced here: CD4+ T cells sorted from blood, sampled at week 24, from a patient treated with tofacitinib. This receptor was obtained from a human donor with alopecia areata. In nucleotides, the CDR3 is TGTGCCAGCAGCGAACGCGGACAGGGAGGAACTGAAGCTTTCTTT. Translation: CASSERGQGGTEAFF.